A single sample is the source of the 21 T cell receptor beta chains below, sequenced in a study of CD8+ T cells in alopecia areata. Following extraction, RNA underwent reverse transcription to cDNA, which served as the sequencing template. The repertoire was sequenced with immunoSEQ multiplex PCR; TCRdb's copy has only in-frame clones and lacks some. Altogether 200,000 to 300,000 clones were found in the sample, and no singletons occur. On the basis of CD4, CD8alpha, NKG2D, NKG2ACE and other markers, pooled cutaneous lymph node cells were sorted. Specimen: CD4+ T cells sorted from a lymph node. The receptor set was obtained from a C3H/HeJ mouse with alopecia areata. Mouse MHC haplotype: H2-k.

This clone came up a few times. The genes and germline here are from mouse. The read is 4 residues too short to cover the CDR3 end, so that end is filled in from the germline J gene. The genes are TRBV19 and TRBJ2-3, with 8 bases lining up with TRBD1. This CDR3 contains 14 residues. Trimming at V came to 4 bases and at J to 3 bases, leaving 4 bases not matched to a gene. Per germline, CDR1 FNHDT and CDR2 SITEND (reference sequence). CDR3 region: CASSPRDRAETLYF. CDR3 bases read: TGTGCCAGCAGTCCCCGGGACAGGGCAGAA. Looking up the rest from reference TRBV19 and TRBJ2-3 gives the full variable domain: GGIITQTPKFLIGQEGQKLTLKCQQNFNHDTMYWYRQDSGKGLRLIYYSITENDLQKGDLSEGYDASREKKSSFSLTVTSAQKNEMAVFLCASSPRDRAETLYFGSGTRLTVL.

This clone turned up a few times. Genes here carry mouse names. The read terminates 4 residues before the CDR3 end, so the remaining end is supplied by the germline J gene. The same CDR3 arises from other DNA sequences in this sample as well. The chain joins TRBV1 to TRBJ2-2, with TRBD1 identical over 9 bases. The CDR3 spans 15 residues. CDR1 NSQYPW and CDR2 LRSPGD come from the germline V gene (reference sequence). The J segment lost 2 bases and the V segment lost 4 bases, leaving 2 bases of the junction unmatched. CDR3 protein: CTCSVGQGNTGQLYF. CDR3 DNA (partial): TGCACCTGCAGTGTGGGACAGGGCAACACCGGG.

This clone was recorded a few times. The listed genes are named as in mouse. CDR3 DNA, as far as it was read: TGTGCCAGCAGTGATGCTGGGGGGGCTCAAAAC. Its translation: CASSDAGGAQN. Given in full, the CDR3 is CASSDAGGAQNTLYF. The chain combines TRBV13-1 with TRBJ2-4; TRBD2 matches at 10 bases. The read finishes 4 residues shy of the CDR3 end, and the germline J gene is used to complete it. From germline, CDR1 is NSHNY and CDR2 SYGAGN. With 0 bases clipped from V and 2 bases from J, the junction kept 0 bases outside the gene matches. This CDR3 is built from 15 residues.

Of note for this clone: Genes and germline come from the mouse. The sequence runs out 4 residues before the end of the CDR3; the remainder is reconstructed from the germline J gene. The chain joins TRBV13-2 to TRBJ2-1; D may be TRBD1 (6 bases). The CDR3 totals 15 residues. Germline lookup yields CDR1 NNHNN and CDR2 SYGAGS (reference sequence). Deletions cut 5 bases from V and 1 base from J, with 13 bases between. CDR3 amino acids: CASGRGQGNYAEQFF. Partial CDR3 DNA: TGTGCCAGCGGGAGGGGTCAGGGGAACTATGCT.

Comments on this clone: Here the gene names and germline are mouse. The read finishes 4 residues shy of the CDR3 end, and the germline J gene is used to complete it. The chain carries TRBV13-1 and TRBJ1-1; 10 nucleotides agree with TRBD1. V shed 4 bases, J shed 1 base, and the junction held 1 base outside the gene matches. The germline gives CDR1 NSHNY, CDR2 SYGAGN. CDR3 length equals 14 residues. The CDR3 region is CASSRTGGNTEVFF. The part of the CDR3 DNA that was read is TGTGCCAGCAGTCGGACAGGGGGAAACACA.

A note on this clone: Germline and genes here are mouse. The sequence runs out 4 residues before the end of the CDR3; the remainder is reconstructed from the germline J gene. The chain employs TRBV19 and TRBJ2-7, with TRBD1 matching over 7 bases. The CDR3 has 14 amino acids. Germline loops: CDR1 FNHDT, CDR2 SITEND (reference sequence). With 2 bases clipped from V and 3 bases from J, the junction kept 5 bases outside the gene matches. Incomplete CDR3 DNA: TGTGCCAGCAGTATCCGACAGGGCCTCTAT. It specifies CASSIRQGLY. The full CDR3 protein is CASSIRQGLYEQYF.

This clone was observed a handful of times. A much larger clone is a single base away; this may be a read error. The gene symbols are mouse symbols. From the germline J gene comes the end of the CDR3, since the read stops 4 residues before it. The chain joins TRBV2 to TRBJ2-2; D not certain. Germline V CDR1 and CDR2: LGHNA, YSYQKL. Deletions cut 4 bases from V and 0 bases from J, with 3 bases between. CDR3 length: 13 residues. Partial CDR3 DNA: TGTGCCAGCAGCCCAGCAAACACCGGG. Protein: CASSPANTG. The full CDR3 protein is CASSPANTGQLYF.

Notes on this clone: The gene names given are mouse names. The read ends 4 residues early relative to the CDR3; the germline J gene fills the gap. V and J are TRBV1 and TRBJ1-1; TRBD1 might be the D (5 bases). Germline CDR1 NSQYPW, CDR2 LRSPGD (reference sequence). This CDR3 spans 15 amino acids. The sequenced part of the CDR3 DNA is TGCACCTGCAGTGCAGAAGGGACTGGGGGGAGA. This translates into CTCSAEGTGGR. The whole CDR3 protein is CTCSAEGTGGREVFF.

This clone was seen a few times. Gene names are mouse gene names. CDR3 loop: CASSNGQGANSDYTF. The DNA read from the CDR3 is TGTGCCAGCAGTAATGGACAGGGGGCAAACTCC. The V call is TRBV13-1, the J call TRBJ1-2, with TRBD1 matching 10 bases. The sequence runs out 4 residues before the end of the CDR3; the remainder is reconstructed from the germline J gene. The germline gives CDR1 NSHNY, CDR2 SYGAGN. V lost 4 bases to trimming and J lost 0 bases; unmatched junction nucleotides: 3. The CDR3 is made up of 15 amino acids.

Concerning this clone: The listed genes are named as in mouse. The read stops 4 residues short of the end of the CDR3; the missing end is completed from the germline J gene. The chain recombines TRBV13-1 with TRBJ2-1, with TRBD2 matching over 12 bases. The CDR3 is 14 amino acids. Per the germline V gene, CDR1 is NSHNY and CDR2 is SYGAGN. The part of the CDR3 DNA that was read is TGTGCCAGCAGTGGGGACTGGGGGGAGACT. Translating gives CASSGDWGET. The CDR3 in its entirety is CASSGDWGETEQFF.

Points on this clone: Germline and genes here are mouse. Incomplete CDR3 DNA: TGTGCCAGCAGTTTGGGACAGATAAACACA. This codes for CASSLGQINT. The full CDR3 sequence reads CASSLGQINTEVFF. J is TRBJ1-1 and V is TRBV13-3; 7 nucleotides agree with TRBD1. The read ends 4 residues shy of where the CDR3 ends; the end is completed using the germline J gene. V shed 4 bases, J shed 1 base, and the junction held 4 bases outside the gene matches. Germline-derived CDR1 and CDR2 are NNHDY and SYVADS. The CDR3 length is 14 residues.

This clone showed up just a few times. The genes and germline here are from mouse. CDR3 residues: CASSMGRVDEQYF. The DNA read from the CDR3 is TGTGCCAGCAGTATGGGCAGGGTGGAT. V usage is TRBV19 and J usage is TRBJ2-7, with TRBD1 as a possible D gene (5 bases). The read comes to an end 4 residues before the CDR3 does, leaving the germline J gene to fill in the end. This CDR3 has 13 residues. Germline lookup yields CDR1 FNHDT and CDR2 SITEND (reference sequence).

The table lists this clone with a few counts. The gene names here belong to mouse. The read gets to within 3 residues of the CDR3 end, and the germline J gene fills in the rest. The sample has other DNA sequences that encode this CDR3 too. The chain employs TRBV19 and TRBJ1-6; 7 nucleotides match TRBD1. TRBJ1-6 is an ORF, and what it does is uncertain. The CDR3 is 14 amino acids. The J segment lost 4 bases and the V segment lost 3 bases, leaving 1 base of the junction unmatched. Germline lookup yields CDR1 FNHDT and CDR2 SITEND (reference sequence). The part of the CDR3 DNA that was read is TGTGCCAGCAGTACAGGGGGTTATAATTCGCCC. Its protein is CASSTGGYNSP. The CDR3 reads in full as CASSTGGYNSPLYF.

This clone has a handful of counts. The germline and genes are mouse ones. The CDR3 goes on 4 residues after the read ends, and that part is filled in from the germline J gene. The chain recombines TRBV13-3 with TRBJ2-4, with TRBD2 matching over 8 bases. V trimming: 5 bases; J trimming: 2 bases; junction bases outside the gene matches: 1. This CDR3 is built from 13 residues. CDR1 and CDR2 from the germline V gene are NNHDY and SYVADS. The covered CDR3 bases are TGTGCCAGCAGACTGGGGGTTCAAAAC. This codes for CASRLGVQN. The whole CDR3 sequence is CASRLGVQNTLYF.

This clone was seen more than once but under ten times. Mouse germline and gene names are used. The read halts 4 residues ahead of the CDR3 end, with the missing end drawn from the germline J gene. The rearrangement uses TRBV13-1 and TRBJ2-1, with TRBD2 matching over 8 bases. J lost 5 bases, V lost 0 bases, and 10 bases had no gene match. CDR1 NSHNY and CDR2 SYGAGN come from the germline V gene. CDR3 length: 17 residues. The CDR3 loop reads CASSDAGWGVRDAEQFF. CDR3 bases read: TGTGCCAGCAGTGATGCCGGCTGGGGGGTGAGGGATGCT.

A word on this clone: Gene labels here are mouse ones. The read terminates 4 residues ahead of where the CDR3 ends, so the germline J gene completes it. V gene TRBV31 combines with J gene TRBJ2-5, with D possibly matching TRBD2 (6 bases). Germline V gene lookup returns CDR1 GKSSPN and CDR2 SITVG. The CDR3 is made up of 15 amino acids. Partial CDR3 DNA: TGTGCCTGGAGTCTAATCCGGGGCTGGGGAGAC. Protein product: CAWSLIRGWGD. Given in full, the CDR3 is CAWSLIRGWGDTQYF.

This clone was counted only a few times. Gene labels here are mouse ones. This chain's CDR3 is CTCSAEGDRGAEQFF. The sequenced CDR3 bases are TGCACCTGCAGTGCAGAAGGGGACAGGGGCGCT. The genes are TRBV1 and TRBJ2-1; TRBD1 matches 10 bases. The read stops 4 residues short of the end of the CDR3; the missing end is completed from the germline J gene. This CDR3 is built from 15 residues. Germline V gene lookup returns CDR1 NSQYPW and CDR2 LRSPGD (reference sequence). Variable domain in full (rest from reference TRBV1 and TRBJ2-1): VTLLEQNPRWRLVPRGQAVNLRCILKNSQYPWMSWYQQDLQKQLQWLFTLRSPGDKEVKSLPGADYLATRVTDTELRLQVANMSQGRTLYCTCSAEGDRGAEQFFGPGTRLTVL.

This clone appeared a few times. Gene names denote mouse genes. Incomplete CDR3 DNA: TGTGCCAGCGGTGCTGGGGGGGTAAACACCGGG. It codes for CASGAGGVNTG. The entire CDR3 is CASGAGGVNTGQLYF. The V and J genes are TRBV13-2 and TRBJ2-2, with 9 positions matching TRBD2. The read halts 4 residues ahead of the CDR3 end, with the missing end drawn from the germline J gene. The CDR3 loop spans 15 amino acids. V was pared by 3 bases and J by 1 base, with 1 base of the junction left unmatched. Germline-derived CDR1 and CDR2 are NNHNN and SYGAGS (reference sequence).

Note on this clone: Gene labels here are mouse ones. Coverage ceases 4 residues before the CDR3 finishes, and the germline J gene fills in the end. The chain couples TRBV1 to TRBJ2-4, with 8 bases aligning to TRBD2. This CDR3 is 15 amino acids long. CDR1 is NSQYPW and CDR2 is LRSPGD in the germline V gene (reference sequence). This CDR3 is CTCSAEWGGENTLYF. The sequenced CDR3 bases are TGCACCTGCAGTGCAGAGTGGGGGGGTGAAAAC.

This clone turned up a few times. The gene names here belong to mouse. The read falls 4 residues short of the CDR3 end, and the missing part is taken from the germline J gene. This rearrangement joins TRBV5 to TRBJ2-2, with D possibly being TRBD2 (6 bases). Germline CDR1 LGHNA, CDR2 YNLKQL (reference sequence). The CDR3 consists of 17 residues. Trimming removed 0 bases from V and 0 bases from J, with 11 bases in between. The sequenced part of the CDR3 DNA is TGTGCCAGCAGCCAAGATTGGGGGTCTGCAAACACCGGG. Translating gives CASSQDWGSANTG. The complete CDR3 reads CASSQDWGSANTGQLYF.

Concerning this clone: Genes here carry mouse names. The read finishes 4 residues shy of the CDR3 end, and the germline J gene is used to complete it. The chain links TRBV19 to TRBJ2-3; TRBD1 aligns across 10 bases. V trimming: 4 bases; J trimming: 4 bases; junction bases outside the gene matches: 9. CDR1 FNHDT and CDR2 SITEND come from the germline V gene (reference sequence). The CDR3 extends over 16 amino acids. CDR3 amino acids: CASSLLRDRGTETLYF. CDR3 bases read: TGTGCCAGCAGTCTACTCCGGGACAGGGGAACAGAA.